A single sample is the source of the 6 T cell receptor beta chains below, sequenced in a study of T cell changes during pregnancy in multiple sclerosis (dated by TCRdb to between 2019 and 2020). Library method: the immunoSEQ multiplex PCR assay. In its TCRdb copy, this immuneACCESS table keeps in-frame sequences only and misses some clones. Where compared with another copy, unresolved V genes explain less than half of these, and the others have no known cause. The sample yields 70,000 to 90,000 clones; roughly 93% were counted once. The ten top clones hold under 1.3% of the sample. Sequenced here: peripheral blood, sampled in the first trimester of pregnancy. Every receptor here comes from a female donor with multiple sclerosis, enrolled in a pregnancy study.

The gene calls are TRBV15 and TRBJ2-5; possible D gene TRBD1, 6 bases. The V gene lost 2 bases and the J gene lost 2 bases, with 18 bases spanning the gap. The germline gives CDR1 LNHNV, CDR2 YYDKDF (reference sequence). This CDR3 spans 17 amino acids. CDR3 sequence: CATSRSRAGQGQETQYF. The CDR3, as DNA: TGTGCCACCAGCAGATCCCGTGCGGGCCAGGGGCAAGAGACCCAGTACTTC.

The rearrangement links TRBV2 to TRBJ2-4, with unresolved D. The CDR3 spans 14 residues. Germline loops: CDR1 SNHLY, CDR2 FYNNEI. V gave up 5 bases and J gave up 3 bases, with 11 bases separating them. The CDR3 loop reads CASSTEARKNIQYF. The CDR3 DNA is TGTGCCAGCAGTACCGAAGCGCGCAAAAACATTCAGTACTTC.

The V gene is TRBV27, the J gene TRBJ2-7; 7 positions agree with TRBD1. CDR3 length: 17 amino acids. J lost 3 bases, V lost 0 bases, and 11 bases had no gene match. Germline V gene data show CDR1 as MNHEY and CDR2 as SMNVEV (reference sequence). DNA of the CDR3: TGTGCCAGCAGTTTATCGAAGGCCCGGGACAGCGGCTACGAGCAGTACTTC. This encodes CASSLSKARDSGYEQYF.

The rearrangement links TRBV5-4 to TRBJ2-1, with a weak D call TRBD2 (5 bases). The CDR3 covers 13 residues. Germline CDR1 SGHNT, CDR2 YYREEE (reference sequence). V was shortened by 3 bases and J by 7 bases, with 11 bases between the two germline ends. The CDR3 loop reads CASSSRPGNEQFF. For the CDR3, the DNA is TGTGCCAGCAGCTCAAGACCGGGAAATGAGCAGTTCTTC.

The rearrangement uses TRBV6-1 and TRBJ1-3; D uncertain. Germline V CDR1 and CDR2: MNHNS, SASEGT. With 0 bases removed from V and 8 bases from J, the gap between germline ends came to 17 bases. CDR3 length: 16 amino acids. CDR3: CASSEAGWQQPDTIYF. In nucleotides, the CDR3 is TGTGCCAGCAGTGAAGCTGGTTGGCAACAGCCGGACACCATATATTTT.

The chain joins TRBV4-1 to TRBJ1-2, with TRBD1 as a possible D gene (5 bases). Between the trimmed V and J ends, which lost 2 bases and 2 bases, there was a span of 15 bases. The length of the CDR3 is 16 residues. CDR1 and CDR2 (germline): MGHRA, YSYEKL. The CDR3 loop is CASSQLGIQGNYGYTF. CDR3 in DNA: TGCGCCAGCAGCCAACTGGGTATCCAGGGAAACTATGGCTACACCTTC.